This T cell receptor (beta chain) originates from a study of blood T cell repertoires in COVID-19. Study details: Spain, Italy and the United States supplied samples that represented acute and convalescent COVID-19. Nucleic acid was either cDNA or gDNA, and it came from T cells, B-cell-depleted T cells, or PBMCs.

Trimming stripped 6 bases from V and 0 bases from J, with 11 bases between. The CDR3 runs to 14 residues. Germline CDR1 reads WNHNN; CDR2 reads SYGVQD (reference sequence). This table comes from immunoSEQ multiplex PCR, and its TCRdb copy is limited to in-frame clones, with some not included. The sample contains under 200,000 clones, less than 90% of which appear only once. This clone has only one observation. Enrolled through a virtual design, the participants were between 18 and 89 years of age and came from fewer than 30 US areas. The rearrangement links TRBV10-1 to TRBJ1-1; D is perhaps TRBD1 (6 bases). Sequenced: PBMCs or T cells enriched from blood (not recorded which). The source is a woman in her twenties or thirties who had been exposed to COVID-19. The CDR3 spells CASSPGTLNTEAFF. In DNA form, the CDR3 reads TGCGCCAGCAGCCCAGGGACATTGAACACTGAAGCTTTCTTT.